This T cell receptor (beta chain) derives from a study of OX40 agonist ivuxolimab in advanced cancers. Study-level background: Ivuxolimab was an agonistic, fully human IgG2 monoclonal antibody directed against OX40 (CD134), a costimulatory receptor. Intravenous ivuxolimab was administered to patients every 2 weeks at six dose levels: 0.01, 0.1, 0.3, 1.5, 3 and 10 mg/kg. Of the approximately 50 dose-escalation patients, hepatocellular carcinoma was present in about 19, melanoma in around 15, renal cell carcinoma in 9 and head and neck cancer in 9. In the dose-escalation cohort, 82.7% of patients were male, and the mean age was about 55 years, with a range of roughly 23 to 85. Prior anti-PD-1, anti-PD-L1 or anti-CTLA-4 therapy was permitted, and checkpoint inhibitors had been received by 40% to 50% of dose-escalation patients. Partial responses occurred in three dose-escalation patients: two with cutaneous melanoma and one with hepatocellular carcinoma. Peripheral TCRbeta sequencing was intended to test whether TCR sequence diversity was altered and clonal T-cell expansion was caused by ivuxolimab. The paper covers the monotherapy dose-escalation part of the phase I ivuxolimab trial, which included N ≈ 54 patients. General study outcomes and caveats: In the 0.1-3.0 mg/kg groups, partial responders were among the patients with the lowest normalized peripheral clonal expansion, particularly in CD8+ T cells. After ivuxolimab, more expanded clones were found on average in CD8+ T cells than in CD4+ T cells. Low levels of normalized T-cell clonal expansion were also seen in some patients who did not respond. Antigen specificity was not determined for the clonally expanded peripheral T cells. At doses from 0.1 to 3.0 mg/kg, clonal expansion was seen in both CD4+ and CD8+ blood T cells between baseline and week 6.

Genomic DNA was extracted from sorted cells for sequencing of the TCRbeta CDR3 region. TCRbeta CDR3 regions were sequenced using the immunoSEQ Assay. What TCRdb holds here is the immuneACCESS table cut down to in-frame rearrangements. Part of the clones is not present; checked against another copy, under half of the missing clones reflect an unresolved V gene, and the others are unexplained. In all, the sample holds around 66,000 clones, and roughly 84% of those were seen once. Of the sample, roughly 4.5% is held by the ten largest clones. This clone was detected only a few times. Its binding antigen is unknown. No clone much larger than this one lies a single base away; base qualities are absent. The CDR3 sequence holds 14 residues, the cysteine and phenylalanine included. Only the CDR3 DNA stays, 42 bases, in frame from base 1. The germline ends are 13 bases apart after V is trimmed by 10 bases and J by 0 bases. The germline V gene specifies SGHTS as CDR1 and YDEGEE as CDR2.

Patients with a history of autoimmune disease or receiving systemic immunosuppression were excluded from the trial. Peripheral blood for TCR sequencing was collected from all dose cohorts at baseline, on cycle 4 day 1, and on cycle 7 day 1. The samples were taken from a phase I, first-in-human, multicenter, open-label dose-escalation trial of ivuxolimab. The trial enrolled adults with locally advanced or metastatic head and neck squamous cell, hepatocellular, melanoma or renal cell carcinoma. Before TCR sequencing, CD4+ T cells and CD8+ T cells from peripheral blood were sorted into separate populations.

Source: CD4+ or CD8+ T cells sorted from blood, taken in a trial of the OX40 agonist ivuxolimab. The chain couples TRBV5-8 to TRBJ2-2; there is no confident call for the D gene. This TCR came from an adult with an advanced solid tumor such as melanoma, head and neck, liver or kidney cancer. Here the CDR3 is given as CAPTGTANTGELFF. The nucleotides are TGTGCCCCCACGGGCACCGCGAACACCGGGGAGCTGTTTTTT.